This T cell receptor (beta chain) is from a study of blood T cell repertoires in COVID-19. On the study more broadly: Collection of acute and convalescent COVID-19 samples took place in the United States, Italy and Spain. T cells, B-cell-depleted T cells, or PBMCs provided the cDNA or gDNA that served as material.

In the original processing: Amplification with reference gene primers provided the estimates of nucleated cell counts. Clones were sequenced by immunoSEQ multiplex PCR, and TCRdb holds only the in-frame ones, with some missing. That table furnishes V, J and clone size, whereas the DNA furnished D and trimming. This repertoire shows roughly 150,000 clones, around 81% found once; its top ten account for around 10%. CDR1 and CDR2 from the germline V gene are LNHDA and SQIVND (reference sequence). The CDR3 consists of 12 residues. V shed 10 bases and J 11 bases; nucleotides not matched to a gene: 13. The genes are TRBV19 and TRBJ1-1, with TRBD1 identical over 7 bases. This receptor was obtained from a man in his 60s with active or convalescent COVID-19. Material for sequencing was peripheral blood. The CDR3 bases are TGTGCCACCACAGACAGGGCCTTTGGGGCTTTCTTT. As protein: CATTDRAFGAFF. Using reference TRBV19 and TRBJ1-1 for the parts outside the CDR3, the full variable domain is DGGITQSPKYLFRKEGQNVTLSCEQNLNHDAMYWYRQDPGQGLRLIYYSQIVNDFQKGDIAEGYSVSREKKESFPLTVTSAQKNPTAFYLCATTDRAFGAFFGQGTRLTVV.